This T cell receptor (beta chain) appears in the sequencing data of a study of control samples from healthy donors and cancer patients. Assay: immunoSEQ multiplex PCR; the TCRdb copy retains only in-frame clones and omits some. The top ten hold approximately 11% of the sample, which has about 140,000 clones, roughly 92% seen once. The CDR3 length is 17 residues. Germline loops: CDR1 MNHEY, CDR2 SMNVEV (reference sequence). Trimming at V came to 5 bases and at J to 8 bases, leaving 12 bases not matched to a gene. The receptor's source is a man younger than 40 in good health. Material: blood. The chain uses TRBV27 and TRBJ2-1, with 13 bases aligning to TRBD2. CDR3 DNA: TGTGCCAGCAGTAATTTACTCGGACTAGCGGGAGATGATGAGCAGTTCTTC. Amino acid sequence: CASSNLLGLAGDDEQFF.